The 2 T cell receptor beta chains below were found in one sample sequenced in a study of graft-versus-host responses after intestinal transplantation. Data came from immunoSEQ multiplex PCR; TCRdb stores just in-frame clones and leaves some out. The repertoire holds under 20,000 clones, with 85% to 95% as singletons. The source material was PBMCs, sampled 23 days after intestinal transplant. The receptors were gathered from a human patient who received an intestinal transplant, so some T cells may come from the graft donor.

The chain uses TRBV28 and TRBJ2-5; TRBD1 matches at 12 bases. This CDR3 spans 15 amino acids. Losses at the gene ends were 4 bases for V and 5 bases for J; bases not matched to a gene: 5. Germline CDR1 MDHEN, CDR2 SYDVKM. The DNA for the CDR3 is TGTGCCAGCAGTTACCGGGACAGGGGGCTTGAGACCCAGTACTTC. Its protein product is CASSYRDRGLETQYF.

This rearrangement joins TRBV5-5 to TRBJ2-5; 11 bases are shared with TRBD2. The DNA end is a closer match to TRBJ2-7, so the J assignment may be wrong. This CDR3 comprises 15 residues. Germline-derived CDR1 and CDR2 are SGHKS and YYEKEE (reference sequence). The CDR3, as DNA: TGTGCCAGCAGCTCTACTAGCGGGAGTACTTACGAGCAGTACTTC. Its translation is CASSSTSGSTYEQYF.